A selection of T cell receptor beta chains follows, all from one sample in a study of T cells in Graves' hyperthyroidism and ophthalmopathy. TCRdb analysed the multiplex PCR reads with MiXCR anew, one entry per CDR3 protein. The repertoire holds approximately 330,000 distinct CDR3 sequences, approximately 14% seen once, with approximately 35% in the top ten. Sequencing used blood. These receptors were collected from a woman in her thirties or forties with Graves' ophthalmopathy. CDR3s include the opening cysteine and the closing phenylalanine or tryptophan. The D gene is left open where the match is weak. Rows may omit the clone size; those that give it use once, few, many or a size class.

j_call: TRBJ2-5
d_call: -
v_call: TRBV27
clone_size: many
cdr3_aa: CASRDLTGGRRGTQYF
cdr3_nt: TGTGCCAGCCGAGATTTGACGGGCGGTCGAAGGGGGACCCAGTACTTC

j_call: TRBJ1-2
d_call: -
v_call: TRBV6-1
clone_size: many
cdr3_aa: CASSESSLNYGYTF
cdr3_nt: TGTGCCAGCAGTGAGAGCAGCCTTAACTATGGCTACACCTTC

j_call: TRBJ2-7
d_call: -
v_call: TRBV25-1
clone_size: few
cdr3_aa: CASGRGGTYEQYF
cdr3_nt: TGTGCCAGCGGACGTGGGGGCACCTACGAGCAGTACTTC

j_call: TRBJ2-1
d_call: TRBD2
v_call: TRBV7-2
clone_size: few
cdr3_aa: CASSSLAGEPYNEQFF
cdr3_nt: TGTGCCAGCAGCTCTCTAGCGGGGGAGCCCTACAATGAGCAGTTCTTC

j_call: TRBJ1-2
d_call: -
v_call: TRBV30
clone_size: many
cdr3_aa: CAWSLGGTDGYTF
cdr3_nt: TGTGCCTGGAGTTTGGGGGGCACGGATGGCTACACCTTC

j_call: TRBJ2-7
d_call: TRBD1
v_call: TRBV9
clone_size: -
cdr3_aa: CASSVSGTDEQYF
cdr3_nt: TGTGCCAGCAGCGTTTCCGGGACAGACGAGCAGTACTTC

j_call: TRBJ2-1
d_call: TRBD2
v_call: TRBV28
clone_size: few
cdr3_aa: CASSFQGSGSNEQFF
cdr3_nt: TGTGCCAGCAGTTTTCAGGGTAGCGGGAGCAATGAGCAGTTCTTC

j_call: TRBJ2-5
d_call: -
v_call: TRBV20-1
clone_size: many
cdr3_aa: CSARDLFSPQETQYF
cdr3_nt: TGCAGTGCTAGAGATCTCTTTTCCCCACAAGAGACCCAGTACTTC

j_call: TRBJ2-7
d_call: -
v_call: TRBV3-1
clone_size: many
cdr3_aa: CASSQGAYEQYF
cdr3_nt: TGTGCCAGCAGCCAAGGGGCCTACGAGCAGTACTTC

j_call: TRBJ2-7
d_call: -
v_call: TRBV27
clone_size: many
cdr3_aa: CASSRYGGTYEQYF
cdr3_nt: TGTGCCAGCAGCAGGTACGGTGGAACCTACGAGCAGTACTTC

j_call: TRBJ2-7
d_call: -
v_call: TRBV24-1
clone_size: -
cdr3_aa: CATSDPITYEQYF
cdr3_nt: TGTGCCACCAGTGATCCGATAACCTACGAGCAGTACTTC

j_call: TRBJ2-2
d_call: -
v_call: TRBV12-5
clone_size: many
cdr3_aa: CASGLSSGELFF
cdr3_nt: TGTGCTAGTGGTTTATCCTCCGGGGAGCTGTTTTTT

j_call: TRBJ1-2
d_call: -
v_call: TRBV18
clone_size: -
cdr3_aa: CASSNSERANYGYTF
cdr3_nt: TGTGCCAGCTCAAACAGCGAAAGAGCTAACTATGGCTACACCTTC

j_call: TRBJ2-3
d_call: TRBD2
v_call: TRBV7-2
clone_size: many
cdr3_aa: CASSLRKGRGGSTDTQYF
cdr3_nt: TGTGCCAGCAGCTTAAGAAAGGGTCGCGGGGGGTCCACAGATACGCAGTATTTT

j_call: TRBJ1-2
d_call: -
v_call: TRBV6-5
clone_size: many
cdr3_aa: CASSYAGPEGGYTF
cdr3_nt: TGTGCCAGCAGTTACGCTGGACCTGAGGGGGGCTACACCTTC

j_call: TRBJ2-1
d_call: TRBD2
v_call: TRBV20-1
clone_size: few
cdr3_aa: CSIRAIGTSGTTNEQFF
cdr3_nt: TGCAGTATCAGGGCAATTGGGACTAGCGGGACAACCAATGAGCAGTTCTTC

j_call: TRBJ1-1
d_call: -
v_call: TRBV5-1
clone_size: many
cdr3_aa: CASSFTEAFF
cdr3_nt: TGCGCCAGCAGCTTTACTGAAGCTTTCTTT

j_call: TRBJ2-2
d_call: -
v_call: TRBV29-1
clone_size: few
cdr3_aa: CSVDTSNTGELFF
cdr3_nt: TGCAGCGTAGACACGAGCAACACCGGGGAGCTGTTTTTT

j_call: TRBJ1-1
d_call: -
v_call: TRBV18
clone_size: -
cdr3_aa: CASSAGLMNTEAFF
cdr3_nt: TGTGCCAGCTCGGCGGGACTGATGAACACTGAAGCTTTCTTT

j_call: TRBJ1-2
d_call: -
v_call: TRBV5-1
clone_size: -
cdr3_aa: CASSLDRPSHGYTF
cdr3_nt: TGCGCCAGCAGCTTGGACAGGCCCTCTCATGGCTACACCTTC

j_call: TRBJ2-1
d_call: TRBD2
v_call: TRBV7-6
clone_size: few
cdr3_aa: CASSLSGTRGNEQFF
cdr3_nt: TGTGCCAGCAGCCTTTCCGGGACTAGGGGTAATGAGCAGTTCTTC

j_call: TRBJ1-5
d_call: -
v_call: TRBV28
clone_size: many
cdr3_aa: CASRPPTLGDQPQHF
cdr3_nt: TGTGCCAGCAGGCCTCCTACCCTCGGGGACCAGCCCCAGCATTTT

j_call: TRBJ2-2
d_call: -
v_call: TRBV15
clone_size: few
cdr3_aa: CATSRPGAVNTGELFF
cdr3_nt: TGTGCCACCAGCAGGCCGGGGGCTGTGAACACCGGGGAGCTGTTTTTT

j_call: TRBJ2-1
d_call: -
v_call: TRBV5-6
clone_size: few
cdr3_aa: CASTTTTLIQNEQFF
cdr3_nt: TGTGCCAGCACCACGACGACATTAATACAGAATGAGCAGTTCTTC

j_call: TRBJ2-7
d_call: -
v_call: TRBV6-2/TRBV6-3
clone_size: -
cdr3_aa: CASSGENGYEQYF
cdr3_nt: TGTGCCAGCAGTGGGGAGAATGGGTACGAGCAGTACTTC